This T cell receptor beta chain comes out of a study of CXCR3-negative and CXCR3-positive naive CD8 T cells. Study-wide results and limits: CXCR3-positive naive cells had more hydrophobic TRB CDR3s than CXCR3-negative naive cells.

5' RACE that incorporated UMI labels was used to prepare the TRB cDNA libraries. TCRdb reanalyzed the 5' RACE reads and collapses them to one entry per CDR3 protein, without DNA. The sample table includes 7,000 to 7,500 distinct CDR3 sequences. The CDR3 loop spans 12 amino acids. Germline values: CDR1 SQVTM, CDR2 ANQGSEA. A note on this clonotype: Its target is not known.

The TCR comes from a human donor in good health. Some clones in this sample may be carry-over from other donors' samples. Sequenced sample: naive CXCR3+ CD8+ T cells from blood. As to subset: CD45RO-CCR7+CD27+CD95- naive CD8+ T cells expressing CXCR3 (TNR3+). This chain joins TRBV29-1 and TRBJ2-3. CDR3: CSVAGDTDTQYF.